The present T cell receptor beta chain was sequenced within a study of T-cell memory formation after mild COVID-19. Study-wide results and limits: Contracting clones, day 15 to 85, had balanced CD4/CD8, and later expanders favored CD4+. The authors did not confirm SARS-CoV-2 specificity of second-wave clones peaking day 37. Largely, contracting CD4+ clones fell within CM and EM, and contracting CD8+ clones within EMRA.

V was clipped by 6 bases and J by 2 bases, with 17 bases between them. This CDR3 has 15 amino acids. The germline V gene encodes CDR1 MNHEY and CDR2 SVGAGI. 5'RACE primed from the constant segment yielded TCR alpha and TCR beta cDNA libraries bearing sample barcodes and UMIs. MiXCR, applied by TCRdb to the 5' RACE reads, yields one record per CDR3 protein. Of roughly 550,000 distinct CDR3 sequences in the sample, roughly 22% are singletons; the top ten hold about 12%. With respect to this clonotype: Its antigen is undetermined.

The sequenced sample consisted of PBMCs or a T cell subset sorted from them (not recorded which). The origin of this receptor is an adult woman who had mild COVID-19 (a few samples of this study predate the infection). Cell type and time point are not known. The chain combines TRBV6-5 with TRBJ2-7; D call uncertain. The CDR3 nucleotides are TGTGCCAGCAGCCGGTTAGGGTTGGGTACCTACGAGCAGTACTTC. It is translated as CASSRLGLGTYEQYF.